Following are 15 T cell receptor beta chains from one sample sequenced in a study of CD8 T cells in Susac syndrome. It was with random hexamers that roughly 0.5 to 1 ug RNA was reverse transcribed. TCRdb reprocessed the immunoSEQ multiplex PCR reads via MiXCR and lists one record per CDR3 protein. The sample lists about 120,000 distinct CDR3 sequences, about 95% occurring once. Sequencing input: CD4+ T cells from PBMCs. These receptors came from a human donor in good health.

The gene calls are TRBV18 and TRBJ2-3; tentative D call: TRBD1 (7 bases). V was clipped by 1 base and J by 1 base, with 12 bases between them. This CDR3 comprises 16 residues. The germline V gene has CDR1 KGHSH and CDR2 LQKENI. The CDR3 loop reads CASSPRTRGGTDTQYF. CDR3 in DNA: TGTGCCAGCTCACCACGCACCAGGGGGGGCACAGATACGCAGTATTTT.

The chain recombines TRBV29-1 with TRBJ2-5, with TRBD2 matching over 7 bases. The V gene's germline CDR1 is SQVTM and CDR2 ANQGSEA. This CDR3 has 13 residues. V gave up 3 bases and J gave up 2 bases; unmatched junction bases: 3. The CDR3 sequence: CSVDGTTQETQYF. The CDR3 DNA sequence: TGCAGCGTTGATGGGACTACGCAAGAGACCCAGTACTTC.

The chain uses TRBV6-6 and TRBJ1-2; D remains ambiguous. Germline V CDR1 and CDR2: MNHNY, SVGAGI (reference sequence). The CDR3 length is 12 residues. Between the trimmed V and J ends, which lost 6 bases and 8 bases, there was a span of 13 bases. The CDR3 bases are TGTGCCAGCAGAGTCCAGGTGCGAGGCTACACCTTC. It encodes CASRVQVRGYTF.

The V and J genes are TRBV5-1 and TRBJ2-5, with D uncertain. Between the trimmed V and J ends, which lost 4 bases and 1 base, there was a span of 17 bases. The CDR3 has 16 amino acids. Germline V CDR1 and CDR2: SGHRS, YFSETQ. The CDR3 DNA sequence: TGCGCCAGCAGCCAGTCGGGCAGCCCGGTCCAAGAGACCCAGTACTTC. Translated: CASSQSGSPVQETQYF.

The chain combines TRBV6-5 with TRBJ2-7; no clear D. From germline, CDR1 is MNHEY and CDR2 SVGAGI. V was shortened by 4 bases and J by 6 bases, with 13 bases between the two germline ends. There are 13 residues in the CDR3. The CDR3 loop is CASSSGRSTEQYF. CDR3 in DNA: TGTGCCAGCAGTTCCGGACGCTCCACCGAGCAGTACTTC.

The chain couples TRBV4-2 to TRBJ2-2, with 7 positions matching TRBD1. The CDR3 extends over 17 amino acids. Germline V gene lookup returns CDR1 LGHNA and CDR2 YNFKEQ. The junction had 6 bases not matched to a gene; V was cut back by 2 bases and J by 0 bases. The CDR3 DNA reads TGTGCCAGCAGCCAAAACTTAGGGACAGCGAACACCGGGGAGCTGTTTTTT. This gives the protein CASSQNLGTANTGELFF.

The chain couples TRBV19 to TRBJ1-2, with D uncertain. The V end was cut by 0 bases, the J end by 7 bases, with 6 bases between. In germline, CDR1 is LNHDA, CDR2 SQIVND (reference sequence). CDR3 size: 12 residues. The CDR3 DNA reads TGTGCCAGTAGTATAGAAGACCGTGGCTACACCTTC. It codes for CASSIEDRGYTF.

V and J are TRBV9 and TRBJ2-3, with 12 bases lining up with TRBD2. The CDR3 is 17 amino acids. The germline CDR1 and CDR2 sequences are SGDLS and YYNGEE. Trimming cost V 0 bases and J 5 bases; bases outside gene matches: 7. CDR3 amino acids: CASSVGASGRAGDTQYF. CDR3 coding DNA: TGTGCCAGCAGCGTAGGGGCTAGCGGGAGGGCCGGAGATACGCAGTATTTT.

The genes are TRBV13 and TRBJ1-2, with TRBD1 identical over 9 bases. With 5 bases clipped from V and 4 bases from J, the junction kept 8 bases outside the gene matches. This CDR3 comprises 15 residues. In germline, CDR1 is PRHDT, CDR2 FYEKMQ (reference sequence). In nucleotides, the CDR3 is TGTGCCAGCAGCCTTGGTGGACAGGGGCTCTATGGCTACACCTTC. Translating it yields CASSLGGQGLYGYTF.

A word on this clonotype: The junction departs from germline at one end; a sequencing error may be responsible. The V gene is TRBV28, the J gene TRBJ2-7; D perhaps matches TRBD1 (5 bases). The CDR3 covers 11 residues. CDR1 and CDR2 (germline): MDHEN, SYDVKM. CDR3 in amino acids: CASTKQGRVTF. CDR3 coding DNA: TGTGCCAGCACAAAGCAGGGCAGAGTCACCTTC.

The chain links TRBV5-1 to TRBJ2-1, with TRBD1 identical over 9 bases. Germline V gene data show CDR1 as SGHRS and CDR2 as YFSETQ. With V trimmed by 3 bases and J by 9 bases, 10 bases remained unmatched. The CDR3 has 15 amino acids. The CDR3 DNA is TGCGCCAGCAGCTGGGACAGGGTTGAGACGGGTGAGCAGTTCTTC. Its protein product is CASSWDRVETGEQFF.

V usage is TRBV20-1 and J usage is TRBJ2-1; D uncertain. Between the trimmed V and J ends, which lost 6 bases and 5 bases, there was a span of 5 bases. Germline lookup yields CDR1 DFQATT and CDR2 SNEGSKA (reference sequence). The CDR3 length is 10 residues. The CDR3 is CSALNNEQFF. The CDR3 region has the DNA TGCAGTGCCTTGAACAATGAGCAGTTCTTC.

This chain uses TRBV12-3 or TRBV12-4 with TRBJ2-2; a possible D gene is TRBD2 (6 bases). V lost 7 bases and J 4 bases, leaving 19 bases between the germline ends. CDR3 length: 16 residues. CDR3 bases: TGTGCCAGCATCAACACGATAGCGGAAGTCACCGGGGAGCTGTTTTTT. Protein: CASINTIAEVTGELFF.

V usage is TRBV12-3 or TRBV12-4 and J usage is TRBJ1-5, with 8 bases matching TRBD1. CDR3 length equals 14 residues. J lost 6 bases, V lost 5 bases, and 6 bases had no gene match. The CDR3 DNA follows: TGTGCCAGCAGTCGGACAGGGATGGGTCAGCCCCAGCATTTT. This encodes CASSRTGMGQPQHF.

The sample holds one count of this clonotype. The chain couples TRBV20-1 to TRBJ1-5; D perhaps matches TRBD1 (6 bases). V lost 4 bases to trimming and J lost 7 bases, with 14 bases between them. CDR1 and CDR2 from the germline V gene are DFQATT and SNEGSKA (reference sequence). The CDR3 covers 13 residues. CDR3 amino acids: CSATQGFDQPQHF. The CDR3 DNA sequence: TGCAGTGCTACACAGGGATTCGACCAGCCCCAGCATTTT.